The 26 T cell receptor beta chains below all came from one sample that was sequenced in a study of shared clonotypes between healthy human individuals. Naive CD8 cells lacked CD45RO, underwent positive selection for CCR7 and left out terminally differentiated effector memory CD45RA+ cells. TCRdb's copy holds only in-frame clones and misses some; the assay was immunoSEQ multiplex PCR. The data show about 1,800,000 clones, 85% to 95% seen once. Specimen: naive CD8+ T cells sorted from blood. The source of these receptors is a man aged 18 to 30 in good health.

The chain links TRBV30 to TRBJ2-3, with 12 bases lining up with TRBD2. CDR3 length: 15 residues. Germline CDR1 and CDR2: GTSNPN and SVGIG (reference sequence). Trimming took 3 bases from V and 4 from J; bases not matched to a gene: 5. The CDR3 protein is CAWRSTSGGPDTQYF. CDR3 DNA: TGTGCCTGGAGATCGACTAGCGGGGGTCCAGATACGCAGTATTTT. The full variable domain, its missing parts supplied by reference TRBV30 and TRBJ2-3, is SQTIHQWPATLVQPVGSPLSLECTVEGTSNPNLYWYRQAAGRGLQLLFYSVGIGQISSEVPQNLSASRPQDRQFILSSKKLLLSDSGFYLCAWRSTSGGPDTQYFGPGTRLTVL.

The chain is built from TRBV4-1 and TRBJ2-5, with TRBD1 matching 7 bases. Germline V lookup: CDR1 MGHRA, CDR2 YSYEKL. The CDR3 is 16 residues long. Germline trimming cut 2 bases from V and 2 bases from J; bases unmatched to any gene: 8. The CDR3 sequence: CASSQSNGQVQETQYF. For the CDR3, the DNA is TGCGCCAGCAGCCAAAGCAATGGACAGGTTCAAGAGACCCAGTACTTC.

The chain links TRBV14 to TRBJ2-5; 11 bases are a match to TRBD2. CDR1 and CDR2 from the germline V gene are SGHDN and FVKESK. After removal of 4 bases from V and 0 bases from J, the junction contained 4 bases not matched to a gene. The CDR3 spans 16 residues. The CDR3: CASSPGLAVYQETQYF. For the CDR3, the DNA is TGTGCCAGCAGCCCGGGACTAGCGGTGTACCAAGAGACCCAGTACTTC.

The CDR3 region has the DNA TGTGCCAGCAGCTTAGATTTCGGGACACCAGTATCCTACGAGCAGTACTTC. Translated, it gives CASSLDFGTPVSYEQYF. J is TRBJ2-7 and V is TRBV11-2, with D perhaps TRBD1 (6 bases). V was clipped by 0 bases and J by 1 base, with 16 bases between them. The CDR3 extends over 17 amino acids. Germline assignment: CDR1 SGHAT and CDR2 FQNNGV.

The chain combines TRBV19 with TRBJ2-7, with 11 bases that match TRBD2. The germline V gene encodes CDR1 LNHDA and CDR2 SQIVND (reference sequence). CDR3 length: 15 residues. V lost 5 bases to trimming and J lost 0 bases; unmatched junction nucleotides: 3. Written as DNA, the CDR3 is TGTGCCAGTAGTTACACTAGCGGGAGCTCCTACGAGCAGTACTTC. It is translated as CASSYTSGSSYEQYF.

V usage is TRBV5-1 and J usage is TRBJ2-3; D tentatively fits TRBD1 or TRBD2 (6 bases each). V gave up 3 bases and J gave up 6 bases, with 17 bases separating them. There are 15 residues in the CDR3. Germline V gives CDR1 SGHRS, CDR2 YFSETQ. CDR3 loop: CASSWGAGSKDTQYF. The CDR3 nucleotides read TGCGCCAGCAGCTGGGGGGCAGGTAGCAAGGATACGCAGTATTTT.

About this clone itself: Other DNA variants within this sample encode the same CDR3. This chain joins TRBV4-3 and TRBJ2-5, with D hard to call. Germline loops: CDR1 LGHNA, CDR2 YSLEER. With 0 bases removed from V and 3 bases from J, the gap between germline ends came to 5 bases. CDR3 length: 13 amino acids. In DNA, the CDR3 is TGCGCCAGCAGCCAAGACGGAGAAGAGACCCAGTACTTC. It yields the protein CASSQDGEETQYF.

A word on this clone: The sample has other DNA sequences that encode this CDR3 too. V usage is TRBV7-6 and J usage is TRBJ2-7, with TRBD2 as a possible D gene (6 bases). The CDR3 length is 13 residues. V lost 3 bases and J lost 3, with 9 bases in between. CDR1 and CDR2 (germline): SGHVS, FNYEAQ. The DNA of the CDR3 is TGTGCCAGCAGCTTGAAGGAGGGCTACGAGCAGTACTTC. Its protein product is CASSLKEGYEQYF.

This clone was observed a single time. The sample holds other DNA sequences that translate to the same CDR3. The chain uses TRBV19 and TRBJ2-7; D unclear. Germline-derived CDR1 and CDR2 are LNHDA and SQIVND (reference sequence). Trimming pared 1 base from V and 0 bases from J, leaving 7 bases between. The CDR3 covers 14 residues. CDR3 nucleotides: TGTGCCAGTAGTATAGTCGGGTCCTCCTACGAGCAGTACTTC. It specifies CASSIVGSSYEQYF.

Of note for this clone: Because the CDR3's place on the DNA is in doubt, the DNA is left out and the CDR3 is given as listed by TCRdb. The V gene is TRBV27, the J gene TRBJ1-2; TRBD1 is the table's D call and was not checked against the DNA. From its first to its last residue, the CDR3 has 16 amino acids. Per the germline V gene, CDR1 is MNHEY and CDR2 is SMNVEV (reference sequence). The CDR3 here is CASSTSNWTGNYGYTF.

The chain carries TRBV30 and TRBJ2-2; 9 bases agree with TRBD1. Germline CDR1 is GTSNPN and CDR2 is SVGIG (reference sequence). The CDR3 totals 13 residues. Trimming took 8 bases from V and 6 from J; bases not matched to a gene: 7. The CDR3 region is CATTDRGSGELFF. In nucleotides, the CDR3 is TGTGCCACGACGGACAGGGGTTCCGGGGAGCTGTTTTTT.

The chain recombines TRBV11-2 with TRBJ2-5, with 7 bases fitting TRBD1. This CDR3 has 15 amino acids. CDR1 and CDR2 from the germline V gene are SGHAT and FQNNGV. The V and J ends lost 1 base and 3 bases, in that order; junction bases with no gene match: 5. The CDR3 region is CASSLVVGTEETQYF. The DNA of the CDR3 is TGTGCCAGCAGCTTAGTTGTCGGGACAGAAGAGACCCAGTACTTC.

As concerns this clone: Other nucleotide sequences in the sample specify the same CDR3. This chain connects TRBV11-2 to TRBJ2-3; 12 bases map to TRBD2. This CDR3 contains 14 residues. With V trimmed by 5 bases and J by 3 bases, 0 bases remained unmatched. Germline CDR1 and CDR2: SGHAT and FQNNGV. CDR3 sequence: CASSLAGGTDTQYF. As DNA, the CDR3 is TGTGCCAGCAGCCTAGCGGGAGGGACAGATACGCAGTATTTT.

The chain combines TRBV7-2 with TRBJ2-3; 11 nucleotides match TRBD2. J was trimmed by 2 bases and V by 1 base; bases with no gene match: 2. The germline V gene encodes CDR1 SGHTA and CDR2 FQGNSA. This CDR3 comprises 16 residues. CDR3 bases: TGTGCCAGCAGCTTAGGGACTAGCGGGTACACAGATACGCAGTATTTT. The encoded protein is CASSLGTSGYTDTQYF.

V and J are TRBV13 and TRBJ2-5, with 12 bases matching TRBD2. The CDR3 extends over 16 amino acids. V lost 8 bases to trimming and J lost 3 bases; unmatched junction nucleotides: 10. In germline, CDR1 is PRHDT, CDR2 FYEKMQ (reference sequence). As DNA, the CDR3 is TGTGCCAGCCGGACTAGCGGGAACCACCCCGAAGAGACCCAGTACTTC. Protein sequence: CASRTSGNHPEETQYF. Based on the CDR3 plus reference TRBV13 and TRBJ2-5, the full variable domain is AAGVIQSPRHLIKEKRETATLKCYPIPRHDTVYWYQQGPGQDPQFLISFYEKMQSDKGSIPDRFSAQQFSDYHSELNMSSLELGDSALYFCASRTSGNHPEETQYFGPGTRLLVL.

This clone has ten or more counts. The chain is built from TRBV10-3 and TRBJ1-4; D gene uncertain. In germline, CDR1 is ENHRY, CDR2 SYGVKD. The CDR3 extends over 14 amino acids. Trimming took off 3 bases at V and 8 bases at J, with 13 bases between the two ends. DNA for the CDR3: TGTGCCATCAGTGACTCAGGAACGTGGGAAAAACTGTTTTTT. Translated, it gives CAISDSGTWEKLFF.

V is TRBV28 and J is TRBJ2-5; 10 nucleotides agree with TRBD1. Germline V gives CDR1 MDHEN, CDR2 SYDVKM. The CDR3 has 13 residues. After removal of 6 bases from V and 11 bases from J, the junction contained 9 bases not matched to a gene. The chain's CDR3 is CASRPTGGGEQYF. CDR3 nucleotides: TGTGCCAGCAGACCGACAGGGGGCGGGGAGCAGTACTTC.

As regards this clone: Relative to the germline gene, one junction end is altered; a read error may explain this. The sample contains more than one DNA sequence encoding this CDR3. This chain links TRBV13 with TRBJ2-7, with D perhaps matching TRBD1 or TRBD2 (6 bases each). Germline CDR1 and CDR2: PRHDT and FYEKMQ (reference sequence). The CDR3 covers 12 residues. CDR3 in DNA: TGTGCCAGCAGCCTAGGGGGGTACGAGCAGTACTTC. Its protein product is CASSLGGYEQYF.

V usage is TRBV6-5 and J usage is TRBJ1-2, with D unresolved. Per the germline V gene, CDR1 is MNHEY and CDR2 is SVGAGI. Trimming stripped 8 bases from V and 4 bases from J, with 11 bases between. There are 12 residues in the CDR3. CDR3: CASGELSYGYTF. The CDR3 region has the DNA TGTGCCAGCGGAGAACTAAGCTATGGCTACACCTTC.

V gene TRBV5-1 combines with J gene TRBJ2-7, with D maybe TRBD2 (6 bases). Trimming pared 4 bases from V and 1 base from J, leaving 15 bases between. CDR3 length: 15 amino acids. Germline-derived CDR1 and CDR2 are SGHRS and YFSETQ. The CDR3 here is CASSREKGTSYEQYF. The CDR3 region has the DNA TGCGCCAGCAGCCGGGAAAAGGGGACTTCCTACGAGCAGTACTTC.

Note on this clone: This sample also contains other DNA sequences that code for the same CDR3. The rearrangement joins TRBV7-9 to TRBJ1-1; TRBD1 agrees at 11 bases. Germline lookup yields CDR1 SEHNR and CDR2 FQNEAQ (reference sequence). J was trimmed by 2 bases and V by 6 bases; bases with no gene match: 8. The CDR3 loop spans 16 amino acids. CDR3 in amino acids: CASSSGTGGRNTEAFF. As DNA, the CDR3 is TGTGCCAGCAGTTCCGGGACAGGGGGGAGAAACACTGAAGCTTTCTTT.

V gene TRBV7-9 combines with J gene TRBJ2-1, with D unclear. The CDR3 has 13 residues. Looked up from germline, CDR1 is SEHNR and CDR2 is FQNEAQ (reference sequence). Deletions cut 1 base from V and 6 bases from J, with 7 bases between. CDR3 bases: TGTGCCAGCAGCTTAGTAGGAACCAATGAGCAGTTCTTC. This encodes CASSLVGTNEQFF.

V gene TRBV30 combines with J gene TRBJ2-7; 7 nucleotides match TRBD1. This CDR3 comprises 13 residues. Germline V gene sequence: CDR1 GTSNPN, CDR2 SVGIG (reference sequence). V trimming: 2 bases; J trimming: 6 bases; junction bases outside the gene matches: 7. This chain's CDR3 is CAWSYQGGGEQYF. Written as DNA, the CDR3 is TGTGCCTGGAGTTATCAAGGGGGCGGCGAGCAGTACTTC.

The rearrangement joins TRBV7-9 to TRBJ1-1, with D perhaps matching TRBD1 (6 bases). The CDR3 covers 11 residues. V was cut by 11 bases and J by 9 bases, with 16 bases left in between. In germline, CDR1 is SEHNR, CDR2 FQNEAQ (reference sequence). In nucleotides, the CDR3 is TGTGCCGGAGGATCAGGGGAACAAGCTTTCTTT. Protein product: CAGGSGEQAFF.

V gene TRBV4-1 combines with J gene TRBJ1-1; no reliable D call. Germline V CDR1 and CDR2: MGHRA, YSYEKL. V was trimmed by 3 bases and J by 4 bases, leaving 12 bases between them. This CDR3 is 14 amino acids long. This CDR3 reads CASSQLEGGTEAFF. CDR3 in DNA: TGCGCCAGCAGCCAGCTGGAGGGCGGCACTGAAGCTTTCTTT.

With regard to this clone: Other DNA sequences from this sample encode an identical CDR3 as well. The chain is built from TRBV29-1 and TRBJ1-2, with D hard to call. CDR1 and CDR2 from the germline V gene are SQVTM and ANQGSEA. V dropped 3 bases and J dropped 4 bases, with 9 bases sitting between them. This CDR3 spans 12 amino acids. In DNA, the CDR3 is TGCAGCGTTGAGGCAGCCGGCTATGGCTACACCTTC. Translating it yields CSVEAAGYGYTF.